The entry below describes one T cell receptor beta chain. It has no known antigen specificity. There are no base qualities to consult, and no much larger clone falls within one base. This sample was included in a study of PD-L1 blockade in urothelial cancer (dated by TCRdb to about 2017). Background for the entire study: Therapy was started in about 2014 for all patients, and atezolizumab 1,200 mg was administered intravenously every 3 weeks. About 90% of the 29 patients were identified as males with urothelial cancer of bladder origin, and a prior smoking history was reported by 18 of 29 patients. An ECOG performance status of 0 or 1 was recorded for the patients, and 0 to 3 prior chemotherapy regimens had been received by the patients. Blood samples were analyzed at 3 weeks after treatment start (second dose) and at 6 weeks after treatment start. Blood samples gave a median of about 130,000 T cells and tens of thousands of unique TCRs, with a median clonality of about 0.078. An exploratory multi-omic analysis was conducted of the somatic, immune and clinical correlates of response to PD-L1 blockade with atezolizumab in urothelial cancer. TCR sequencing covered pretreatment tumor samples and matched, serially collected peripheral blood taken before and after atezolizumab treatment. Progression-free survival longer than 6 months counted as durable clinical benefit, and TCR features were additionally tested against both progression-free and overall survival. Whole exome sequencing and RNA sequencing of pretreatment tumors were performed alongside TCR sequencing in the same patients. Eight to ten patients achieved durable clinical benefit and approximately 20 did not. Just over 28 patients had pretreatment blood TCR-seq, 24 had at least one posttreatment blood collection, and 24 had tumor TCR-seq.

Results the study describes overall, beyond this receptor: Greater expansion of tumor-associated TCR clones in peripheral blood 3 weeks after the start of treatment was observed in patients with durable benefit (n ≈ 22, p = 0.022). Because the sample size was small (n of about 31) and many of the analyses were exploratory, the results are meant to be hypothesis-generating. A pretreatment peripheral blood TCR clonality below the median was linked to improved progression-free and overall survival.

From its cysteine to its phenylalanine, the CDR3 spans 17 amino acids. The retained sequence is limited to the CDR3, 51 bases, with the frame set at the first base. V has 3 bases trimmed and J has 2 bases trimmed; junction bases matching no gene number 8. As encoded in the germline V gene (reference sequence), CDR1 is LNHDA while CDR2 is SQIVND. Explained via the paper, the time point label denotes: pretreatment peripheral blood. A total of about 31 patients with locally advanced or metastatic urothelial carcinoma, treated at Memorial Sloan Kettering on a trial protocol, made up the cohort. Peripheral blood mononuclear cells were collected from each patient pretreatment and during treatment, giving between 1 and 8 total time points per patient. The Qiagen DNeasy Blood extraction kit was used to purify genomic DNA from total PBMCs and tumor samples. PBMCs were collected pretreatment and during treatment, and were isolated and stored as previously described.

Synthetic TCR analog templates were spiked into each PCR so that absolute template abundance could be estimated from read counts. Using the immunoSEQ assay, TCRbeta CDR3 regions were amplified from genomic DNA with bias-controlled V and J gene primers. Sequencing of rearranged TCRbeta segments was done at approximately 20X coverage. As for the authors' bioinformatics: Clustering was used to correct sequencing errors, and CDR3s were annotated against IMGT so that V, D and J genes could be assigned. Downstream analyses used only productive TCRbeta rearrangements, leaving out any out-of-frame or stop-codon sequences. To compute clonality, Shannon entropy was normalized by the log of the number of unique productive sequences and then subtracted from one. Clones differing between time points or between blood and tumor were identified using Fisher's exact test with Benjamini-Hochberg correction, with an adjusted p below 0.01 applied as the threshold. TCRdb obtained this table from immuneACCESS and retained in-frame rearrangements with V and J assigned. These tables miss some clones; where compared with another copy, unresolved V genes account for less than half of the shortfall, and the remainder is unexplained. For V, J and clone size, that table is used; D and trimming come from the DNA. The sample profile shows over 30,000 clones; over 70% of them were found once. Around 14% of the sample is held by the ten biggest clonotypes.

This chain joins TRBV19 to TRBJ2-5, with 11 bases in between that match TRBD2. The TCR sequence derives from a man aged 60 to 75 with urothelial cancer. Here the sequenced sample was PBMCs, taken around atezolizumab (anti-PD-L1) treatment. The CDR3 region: CASSIGLAGLGQETQYF. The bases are TGTGCCAGTAGTATTGGACTAGCGGGTTTGGGACAAGAGACCCAGTACTTC.